These T cell receptor beta chains were read from a single sample in a study of spatial heterogeneity in lung cancer. Using its own MiXCR run on the 5' RACE reads, TCRdb lists one record per CDR3 protein. The data show roughly 11,000 distinct CDR3 sequences, 3.5% to 5% seen once. Sequences were derived from normal lung tissue next to the tumor, sampled at surgery. The receptors stem from a male donor with early-stage non-small cell lung cancer. Each CDR3 is given with its conserved first and last residue. The D gene is left open where the match is weak. Clone sizes are given selectively: once, few, many, or a class where the clone is expanded.

cdr3_nt cdr3_aa j_call clone_size d_call v_call
TGTGCCAGCAGTTACTCGGTGAACGAAAAACTGTTTTTT CASSYSVNEKLFF TRBJ1-4 medium-sized - TRBV6-5
TGTGCCACGGGGGGAGTCTTTGGCGGTGTAGCCAAAAACATTCAGTACTTC CATGGVFGGVAKNIQYF TRBJ2-4 - - TRBV15
TGTGCCAGCAGACGGGGACTAGCGGGAGGGGAAGATACGCAGTATTTT CASRRGLAGGEDTQYF TRBJ2-3 many TRBD2 TRBV6-5
TGCAGCGTTTCGACAGGAGGGAATTCACCCCTCCACTTT CSVSTGGNSPLHF TRBJ1-6 many - TRBV29-1
TGCAGTGCTAGGAACAGGGGTTTTAACGATGGCTACACCTTC CSARNRGFNDGYTF TRBJ1-2 medium-sized TRBD1 TRBV20-1
TGCAGCGTTGAAAAAGGCAGGGGCGGAGAGCAGTTCTTC CSVEKGRGGEQFF TRBJ2-1 many - TRBV29-1
TGTGCCAGCAGCCAGGGGCCGGGGGAAAACACTGAAGCTTTCTTT CASSQGPGENTEAFF TRBJ1-1 - - TRBV14
TGTGCCAGCAGCCGACAGACAGGGGACACTGAAGCTTTCTTT CASSRQTGDTEAFF TRBJ1-1 few TRBD1 TRBV7-2
TGTGCCAGCAGTTTGGCTGGACAGGGCGGGTACGAGCAGTACTTC CASSLAGQGGYEQYF TRBJ2-7 many TRBD1 TRBV28
TGTGCCAGCAGCTTAGCTGGGGCCAACGTCCTGACTTTC CASSLAGANVLTF TRBJ2-6 many - TRBV7-8
TGTGCCAGCAGTGAAATCAGTGGACAGGGGGCGAGCTATGGCTACACCTTC CASSEISGQGASYGYTF TRBJ1-2 many TRBD1 TRBV6-1
TGTGCCAGTAGCGAACAAAATTCACCCCTCCACTTT CASSEQNSPLHF TRBJ1-6 many - TRBV19
TGTGCCAGCAGCCTGAGACAGGCCAATCAGCCCCAGCATTTT CASSLRQANQPQHF TRBJ1-5 few - TRBV7-2
TGTGCCAGCGGAGGGATTGGGACGGCGTATGGCTACACCTTC CASGGIGTAYGYTF TRBJ1-2 many - TRBV6-1
TGTGCCAGCAGCTCGGACAGGGGTTACATTCAGTACTTC CASSSDRGYIQYF TRBJ2-4 many TRBD1 TRBV7-6
TGTGCCAGCAGGCCGCTGGGGGGGAACACCGGGGAGCTGTTTTTT CASRPLGGNTGELFF TRBJ2-2 many - TRBV6-1
TGTGCCAGCAGCGCGGAGGGGGGCCAGAGCACAGATACGCAGTATTTT CASSAEGGQSTDTQYF TRBJ2-3 few - TRBV9
TGTGCCAGCAGTTTCGTCAGGGGGGTTGCCGGGGAGCTGTTTTTT CASSFVRGVAGELFF TRBJ2-2 many - TRBV12-3/TRBV12-4
TGTGCCAGCAGTTACTCGACGGGACAGGCCTACGAGCAGTACTTC CASSYSTGQAYEQYF TRBJ2-7 medium-sized TRBD1 TRBV6-5
TGTGCCAGCTCACCAATCGAAATCGGTGTCGGGGAGCTGTTTTTT CASSPIEIGVGELFF TRBJ2-2 many - TRBV18
TGTGCTAGCAGCCCACGGTCTCAGGGGGTAGAGACCCAGTACTTC CASSPRSQGVETQYF TRBJ2-5 many TRBD1 TRBV7-7
TGCAGTGCCGAGCGGCGACTGCAAGAGACCCAGTACTTC CSAERRLQETQYF TRBJ2-5 - - TRBV20-1
TGTGCCAGCAGTTTTCCTAGCGGGGCCGTAGGGGATGAGCAGTTCTTC CASSFPSGAVGDEQFF TRBJ2-1 - TRBD2 TRBV28
TGTGCCAGCAGTCTCGTGTGGAGCTCCTACAATGAGCAGTTCTTC CASSLVWSSYNEQFF TRBJ2-1 many - TRBV27
TGCAGCGTCGGACACACTAGCACAGATACGCAGTATTTT CSVGHTSTDTQYF TRBJ2-3 many - TRBV29-1
TGTGCCAGCAGCCAGTCACAGGGGGCCTGGTATGGCTACACCTTC CASSQSQGAWYGYTF TRBJ1-2 medium-sized TRBD1 TRBV14
TGTGCCAGCAGTTACTCGGCCGCTCGTAGCTCCCAAGAGACCCAGTACTTC CASSYSAARSSQETQYF TRBJ2-5 many - TRBV6-2/TRBV6-3
TGTGCCAGCAGTTTATCCGGCGCCCTCCGCTACAGCAATCAGCCCCAGCATTTT CASSLSGALRYSNQPQHF TRBJ1-5 many - TRBV28
TGTGCCAGCAGAGGGGACGGAAGACATTCACCCCTCCACTTT CASRGDGRHSPLHF TRBJ1-6 many - TRBV6-4
TGCAGTGCTAGGTCGCGGGAGGGAAGCACAGATACGCAGTATTTT CSARSREGSTDTQYF TRBJ2-3 many TRBD2 TRBV20-1
TGTGCCAGCAGTTGGAGGTTAAATCAGCCCCAGCATTTT CASSWRLNQPQHF TRBJ1-5 many - TRBV12-3/TRBV12-4
TGCAGTGCTAGAGACAACTATGGCTACACCTTC CSARDNYGYTF TRBJ1-2 many - TRBV20-1
TGTGCCAGCAGTCTGCGGGACGGCTTGAATCAGCCCCAGCATTTT CASSLRDGLNQPQHF TRBJ1-5 many - TRBV12-3/TRBV12-4
TGTGCCAGCAGCGTCGGGACTACTGCAGATACGCAGTATTTT CASSVGTTADTQYF TRBJ2-3 medium-sized TRBD2 TRBV9
TGTGCCAGCAGTTTACGACAGGGGTCGGACGAGCAGTACTTC CASSLRQGSDEQYF TRBJ2-7 medium-sized TRBD1 TRBV27
TGTGCCAGCAGAACCGACAGGGAACAGCCCCAGCATTTT CASRTDREQPQHF TRBJ1-5 medium-sized TRBD1 TRBV6-5
TGTGCCAGCAGTCCGGGACAGGGCGCGGAGCAGTACTTC CASSPGQGAEQYF TRBJ2-7 few TRBD1 TRBV2
TGTGCCTGTTCGAACAGTGTTGGCTACACCTTC CACSNSVGYTF TRBJ1-2 many - TRBV2
TGTGCCAGCAGGCGGACAGGGAACACTGAAGCTTTCTTT CASRRTGNTEAFF TRBJ1-1 many TRBD1 TRBV12-3/TRBV12-4
TGTGCCAGCAGCTTAGTGTCAGGGTGGGCTAATGAAAAACTGTTTTTT CASSLVSGWANEKLFF TRBJ1-4 many - TRBV7-2
TGTGCCAGCAGTTTGGGAAGGACAGGGAAAACTGAAGCTTTCTTT CASSLGRTGKTEAFF TRBJ1-1 many TRBD1 TRBV28
TGTGCCAGCAGTTGGCAATTGAGCTCCTACGAGCAGTACTTC CASSWQLSSYEQYF TRBJ2-7 many - TRBV28
TGTGCCAGCAGCACCGGGACTAGCGGGGGGCGGGATGAGCAGTTCTTC CASSTGTSGGRDEQFF TRBJ2-1 many TRBD2 TRBV7-8
TGTGCCAGCAGACTTGTAGCCAAAAACATTCAGTACTTC CASRLVAKNIQYF TRBJ2-4 many - TRBV5-6
TGTGCCAGCAGCTTTCTCTGGGGTAGCGGGAGTGTGGATGAGCAGTTCTTC CASSFLWGSGSVDEQFF TRBJ2-1 many TRBD2 TRBV7-9
TGCGCCAGCAGCCCTTGGACTAGTCTTGTTAAAGAGACCCAGTACTTC CASSPWTSLVKETQYF TRBJ2-5 many TRBD2 TRBV5-1
TGTGCCAGCAGTGAAAGTTTGATACCGACTAGCACAGATACGCAGTATTTT CASSESLIPTSTDTQYF TRBJ2-3 medium-sized - TRBV6-1
TGTGCCAGCAGTTACTCCCCAGATCAGCCCCAGCATTTT CASSYSPDQPQHF TRBJ1-5 many - TRBV27
TGCGCCAGCAGAGGCCGGGGTAATTCACCCCTCCACTTT CASRGRGNSPLHF TRBJ1-6 - - TRBV5-1
TGTGCCAGCTCGGGAAGCGGGGAGACCCAGTACTTC CASSGSGETQYF TRBJ2-5 medium-sized - TRBV6-6
TGTGCCAGCTCACCACCCCTAGCCAAAAACATTCAGTACTTC CASSPPLAKNIQYF TRBJ2-4 few - TRBV18
TGCAGTGCTAGAGAACGACAAGCGAACACTGAAGCTTTCTTT CSARERQANTEAFF TRBJ1-1 many - TRBV20-1
TGTGCCAGCAGTGAAAACCGAGCTAGCACAGATACGCAGTATTTT CASSENRASTDTQYF TRBJ2-3 - - TRBV25-1
TGTGCCATCCGCCCCGGGCTCGGGGCCAAAAACATTCAGTACTTC CAIRPGLGAKNIQYF TRBJ2-4 many - TRBV28
TGTGCCAGCAGTTGGAGGGGGCATCCGGAGACCCAGTACTTC CASSWRGHPETQYF TRBJ2-5 many - TRBV12-3/TRBV12-4